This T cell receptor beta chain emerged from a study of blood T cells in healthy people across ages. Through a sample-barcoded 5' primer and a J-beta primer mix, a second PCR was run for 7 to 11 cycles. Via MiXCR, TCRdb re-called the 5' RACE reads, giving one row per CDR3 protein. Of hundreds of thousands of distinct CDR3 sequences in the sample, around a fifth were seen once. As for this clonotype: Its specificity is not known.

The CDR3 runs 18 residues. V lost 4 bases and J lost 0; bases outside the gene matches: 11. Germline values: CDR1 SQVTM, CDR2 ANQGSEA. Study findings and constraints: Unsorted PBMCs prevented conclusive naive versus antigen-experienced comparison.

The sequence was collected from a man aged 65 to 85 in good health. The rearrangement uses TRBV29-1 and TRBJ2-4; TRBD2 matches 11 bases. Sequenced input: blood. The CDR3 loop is CSVVRLAGGGIAKNIQYF. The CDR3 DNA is TGCAGCGTTGTTCGGCTAGCGGGAGGAGGGATAGCCAAAAACATTCAGTACTTC.